A selection of T cell receptor beta chains follows, all from one sample in a study of beta chain features in type 1 diabetes. Assay: immunoSEQ multiplex PCR; the TCRdb copy retains only in-frame clones and omits some. The repertoire holds about 40,000 clones, with approximately 53% as singletons. The sequenced material came from stem cell memory CD4+ T cells from blood. Receptors originate from a woman between 25 and 40 years old in good health. CDR3s include the opening cysteine and the closing phenylalanine or tryptophan. A D gene is named only where the DNA matches it firmly. Some rows mark clone size as missing; the rest say once, few, many or name a class of expanded clone.

J: TRBJ1-1; size: once; D: -; V: TRBV7-2; CDR3: CASSLELRGTEAFF; DNA: TGTGCCAGCAGCTTAGAGTTGAGAGGTACTGAAGCTTTCTTT
J: TRBJ2-7; size: -; D: TRBD1; V: TRBV5-4; CDR3: CASSTRAGGSYEQYF; DNA: TGTGCCAGCAGCACCAGGGCAGGGGGTTCCTACGAGCAGTACTTC
J: TRBJ1-2; size: -; D: TRBD1; V: TRBV2; CDR3: CASMGTGLTYGYTF; DNA: TGTGCCAGCATGGGGACAGGTCTCACCTATGGCTACACCTTC
J: TRBJ2-5; size: -; D: -; V: TRBV28; CDR3: CASRGIVGGDRDNQETQYF; DNA: TGTGCCAGCAGGGGTATTGTAGGGGGAGACCGGGACAACCAAGAGACCCAGTACTTC
J: TRBJ2-1; size: few; D: -; V: TRBV7-8; CDR3: CASSLEGYSYNEQFF; DNA: TGTGCCAGCAGCTTGGAGGGGTACTCCTACAATGAGCAGTTCTTC
J: TRBJ2-7; size: -; D: TRBD2; V: TRBV19; CDR3: CASSSRGSFDEQYF; DNA: TGTGCCAGTAGTTCTCGCGGGAGTTTCGACGAGCAGTACTTC
J: TRBJ2-1; size: -; D: TRBD2; V: TRBV29-1; CDR3: CSVKLASGRTYNEQFF; DNA: TGCAGCGTAAAATTGGCTAGCGGGAGGACCTACAATGAGCAGTTCTTC
J: TRBJ2-7; size: -; D: -; V: TRBV11-2; CDR3: CASSRNRGEYEQYF; DNA: TGTGCCAGCAGCCGCAATCGGGGAGAGTACGAGCAGTACTTC
J: TRBJ2-1; size: many; D: -; V: TRBV7-9; CDR3: CASSLEVWGTEQFF; DNA: TGTGCCAGCAGCTTAGAAGTTTGGGGCACTGAGCAGTTCTTC
J: TRBJ2-2; size: -; D: -; V: TRBV11-3; CDR3: CASSYSGNTGELFF; DNA: TGTGCCAGCAGCTATAGCGGGAACACCGGGGAGCTGTTTTTT
J: TRBJ1-1; size: -; D: TRBD1; V: TRBV5-4; CDR3: CASSPQQGSTEAFF; DNA: TGTGCCAGCAGCCCGCAACAGGGGAGCACTGAAGCTTTCTTT
J: TRBJ1-2; size: -; D: -; V: TRBV7-4; CDR3: CASTPGLKSPVNGYTF; DNA: TGTGCCAGCACCCCCGGACTTAAGTCCCCCGTCAATGGCTACACCTTC
J: TRBJ2-1; size: -; D: -; V: TRBV7-3; CDR3: CASSLYGSTYNEQFF; DNA: TGTGCCAGCAGCTTATACGGGAGTACTTACAATGAGCAGTTCTTC
J: TRBJ1-2; size: -; D: TRBD1; V: TRBV4-3; CDR3: CASSQDGSGGGQGFYGYTF; DNA: TGCGCCAGCAGCCAAGATGGCTCCGGTGGGGGACAGGGTTTCTATGGCTACACCTTC
J: TRBJ2-7; size: -; D: TRBD1; V: TRBV5-8; CDR3: CASGTGMGEQYF; DNA: TGTGCCAGCGGGACAGGGATGGGGGAGCAGTACTTC
J: TRBJ2-5; size: -; D: -; V: TRBV21-1; CDR3: CASSKVWQGVGETQYF; DNA: TGTGCCAGCAGCAAAGTTTGGCAGGGGGTGGGAGAGACCCAGTACTTC
J: TRBJ1-5; size: -; D: -; V: TRBV27; CDR3: CASSPMTGQPQHF; DNA: TGTGCCAGCAGTCCCATGACTGGTCAGCCCCAGCATTTT
J: TRBJ2-3; size: -; D: -; V: TRBV7-7; CDR3: CASSLGGTDTQYF; DNA: TGTGCTAGCAGCTTAGGCGGCACAGATACGCAGTATTTT